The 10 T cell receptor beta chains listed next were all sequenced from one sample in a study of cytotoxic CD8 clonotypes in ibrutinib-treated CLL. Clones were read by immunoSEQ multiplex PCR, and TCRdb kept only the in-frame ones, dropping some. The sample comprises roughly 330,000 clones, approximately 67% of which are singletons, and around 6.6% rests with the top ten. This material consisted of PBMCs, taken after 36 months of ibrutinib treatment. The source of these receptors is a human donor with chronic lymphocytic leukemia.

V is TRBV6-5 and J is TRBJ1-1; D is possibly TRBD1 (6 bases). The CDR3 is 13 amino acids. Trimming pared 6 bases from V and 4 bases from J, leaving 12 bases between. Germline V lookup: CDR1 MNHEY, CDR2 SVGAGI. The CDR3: CASRTQGLTEAFF. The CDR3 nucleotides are TGTGCCAGCAGAACGCAGGGGCTCACTGAAGCTTTCTTT.

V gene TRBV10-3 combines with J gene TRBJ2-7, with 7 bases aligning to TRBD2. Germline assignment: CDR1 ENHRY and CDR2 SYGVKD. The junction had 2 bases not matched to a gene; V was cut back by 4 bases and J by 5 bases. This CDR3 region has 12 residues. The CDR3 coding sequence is TGTGCCATCAGTGGTCGGGGGGACGAGCAGTACTTC. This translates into CAISGRGDEQYF.

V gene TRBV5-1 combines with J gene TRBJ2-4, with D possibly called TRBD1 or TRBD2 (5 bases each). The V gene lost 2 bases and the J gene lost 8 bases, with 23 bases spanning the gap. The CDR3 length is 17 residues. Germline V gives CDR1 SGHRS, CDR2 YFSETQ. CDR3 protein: CASSLIGKPGPGDIQYF. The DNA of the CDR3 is TGCGCCAGCAGCTTAATAGGAAAACCGGGACCTGGGGACATTCAGTACTTC. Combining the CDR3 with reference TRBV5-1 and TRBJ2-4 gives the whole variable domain KAGVTQTPRYLIKTRGQQVTLSCSPISGHRSVSWYQQTPGQGLQFLFEYFSETQRNKGNFPGRFSGRQFSNSRSEMNVSTLELGDSALYLCASSLIGKPGPGDIQYFGAGTRLSVL.

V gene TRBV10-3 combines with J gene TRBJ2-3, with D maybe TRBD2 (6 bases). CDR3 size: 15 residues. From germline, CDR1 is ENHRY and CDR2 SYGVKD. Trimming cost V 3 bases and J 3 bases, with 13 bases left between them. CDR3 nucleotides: TGTGCCATCAGTGATTTGGGAGGAGGTACAGATACGCAGTATTTT. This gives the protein CAISDLGGGTDTQYF.

CDR3 DNA: TGTGCCAGCAGGCTAGCCCTCGATTTAGGGGGAACAGACGGGGAGCTGTTTTTT. Its translation: CASRLALDLGGTDGELFF. The chain employs TRBV28 and TRBJ2-2; weak D call: TRBD1 (6 bases). Germline values: CDR1 MDHEN, CDR2 SYDVKM. V lost 6 bases and J lost 7, with 27 bases in between. This CDR3 region has 18 residues.

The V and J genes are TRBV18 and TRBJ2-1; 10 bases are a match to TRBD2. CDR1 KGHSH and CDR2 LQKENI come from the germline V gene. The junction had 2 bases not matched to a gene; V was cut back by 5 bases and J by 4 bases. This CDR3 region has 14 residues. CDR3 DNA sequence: TGTGCCAGCTCATTAGCGGGGGGATACAATGAGCAGTTCTTC. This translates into CASSLAGGYNEQFF.

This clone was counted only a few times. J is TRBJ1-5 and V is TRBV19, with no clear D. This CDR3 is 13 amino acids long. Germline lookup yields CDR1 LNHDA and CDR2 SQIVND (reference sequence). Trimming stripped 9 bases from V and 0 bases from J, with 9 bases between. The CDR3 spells CASAGYSNQPQHF. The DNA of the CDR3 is TGTGCCAGCGCCGGGTATAGCAATCAGCCCCAGCATTTT.

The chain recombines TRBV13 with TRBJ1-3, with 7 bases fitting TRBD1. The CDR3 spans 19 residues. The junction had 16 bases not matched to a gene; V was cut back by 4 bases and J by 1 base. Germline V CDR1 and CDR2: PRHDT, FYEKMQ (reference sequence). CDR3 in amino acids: CASSSSGTVHPLSGNTIYF. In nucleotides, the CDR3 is TGTGCCAGCAGCTCCTCCGGGACAGTCCACCCTCTTTCTGGAAACACCATATATTTT. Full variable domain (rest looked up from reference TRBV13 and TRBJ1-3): AAGVIQSPRHLIKEKRETATLKCYPIPRHDTVYWYQQGPGQDPQFLISFYEKMQSDKGSIPDRFSAQQFSDYHSELNMSSLELGDSALYFCASSSSGTVHPLSGNTIYFGEGSWLTVV.

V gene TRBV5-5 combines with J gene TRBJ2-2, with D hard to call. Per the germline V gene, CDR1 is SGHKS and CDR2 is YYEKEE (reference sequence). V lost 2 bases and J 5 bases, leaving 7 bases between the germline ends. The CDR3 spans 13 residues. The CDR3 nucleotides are TGTGCCAGCAGCTTCGGGTTAACCGGGGAGCTGTTTTTT. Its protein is CASSFGLTGELFF. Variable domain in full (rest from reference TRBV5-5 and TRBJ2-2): DAGVTQSPTHLIKTRGQQVTLRCSPISGHKSVSWYQQVLGQGPQFIFQYYEKEERGRGNFPDRFSARQFPNYSSELNVNALLLGDSALYLCASSFGLTGELFFGEGSRLTVL.

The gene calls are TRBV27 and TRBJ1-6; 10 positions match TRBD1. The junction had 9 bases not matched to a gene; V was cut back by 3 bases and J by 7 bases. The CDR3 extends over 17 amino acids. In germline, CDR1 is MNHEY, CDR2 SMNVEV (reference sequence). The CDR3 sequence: CASSFGGQGVKNSPLHF. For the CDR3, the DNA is TGTGCCAGCAGTTTCGGAGGACAGGGGGTTAAAAATTCACCCCTCCACTTT.